The 25 T cell receptor beta chains given below trace back to one sample, sequenced in a study of technical replicates of blood from a few donors. TCRdb keeps only in-frame clones here, not all; method: immunoSEQ multiplex PCR. The repertoire consists of 65,000 to 95,000 clones, with 86% occurring once and the leading ten covering around 4.8%. Sequenced material: PBMCs. All receptors come from a human donor in good health. Some clones in this sample may be carry-over from other donors' samples.

The chain uses TRBV21-1 and TRBJ2-7; the tabulated D call, TRBD1, remains unverified against the DNA. TRBV21-1 is assigned pseudogene status. This CDR3 has 17 residues. CDR3 sequence: CASSKVRGQAVWYEQYF. The CDR3 DNA is TGTGCCAGCAGCAAAGTGAGGGGGCAGGCGGTGTGGTACGAGCAGTACTTC.

V gene TRBV7-2 combines with J gene TRBJ2-7, with a weak D call TRBD1 (6 bases). The CDR3 is 15 amino acids. V lost 6 bases and J 7 bases, leaving 22 bases between the germline ends. Germline CDR1 is SGHTA and CDR2 is FQGNSA. CDR3 DNA sequence: TGTGCCAGCAGGCCTACCACAGGGTTGTTGAATGAGCAGTACTTC. It encodes CASRPTTGLLNEQYF.

The sample holds one count of this clone. The genes are TRBV13 and TRBJ1-4; 7 nucleotides align to TRBD1. The CDR3 is 16 amino acids. CDR1 is PRHDT, CDR2 FYEKMQ, per germline (reference sequence). V was pared by 1 base and J by 6 bases, with 8 bases of the junction left unmatched. CDR3 loop: CASSLDRQGPHEKLFF. CDR3 nucleotide sequence: TGTGCCAGCAGCTTAGACCGACAGGGACCTCATGAAAAACTGTTTTTT.

This clone has a single count. V usage is TRBV9 and J usage is TRBJ2-7, with D unresolved. Per germline, CDR1 SGDLS and CDR2 YYNGEE. V was cut by 0 bases and J by 1 base, with 8 bases left in between. CDR3 length: 14 residues. DNA of the CDR3: TGTGCCAGCAGCGTAGTTGGCAGTTCCTACGAGCAGTACTTC. As protein: CASSVVGSSYEQYF.

This rearrangement joins TRBV19 to TRBJ1-1, with D perhaps TRBD1 (6 bases). CDR3 length: 16 amino acids. The germline V gene encodes CDR1 LNHDA and CDR2 SQIVND (reference sequence). V shed 3 bases and J shed 1 base, with 15 bases lying between them. CDR3 DNA sequence: TGTGCCAGTAGTATTTTCGGAGGCAGGGGGAACACTGAAGCTTTCTTT. Translating gives CASSIFGGRGNTEAFF.

V is TRBV4-3 and J is TRBJ2-3; D is undetermined. V shed 2 bases and J shed 5 bases, with 14 bases lying between them. The V gene's germline CDR1 is LGHNA and CDR2 YSLEER. This CDR3 comprises 15 residues. The CDR3 coding sequence is TGCGCCAGCAGCCAAAACTCCGCGCCGGTAGATACGCAGTATTTT. This translates into CASSQNSAPVDTQYF.

The chain carries TRBV18 and TRBJ2-7, with TRBD2 as a possible D gene (6 bases). Trimming pared 2 bases from V and 0 bases from J, leaving 14 bases between. CDR1 and CDR2 (germline): KGHSH, LQKENI. CDR3 size: 16 residues. In DNA form, the CDR3 reads TGTGCCAGCTCACCAATGGAGCGGGTGGCCTCCTACGAGCAGTACTTC. Encoded protein: CASSPMERVASYEQYF.

This chain joins TRBV27 and TRBJ2-7; TRBD2 aligns across 13 bases. This CDR3 spans 18 amino acids. V lost 6 bases to trimming and J lost 3 bases; unmatched junction nucleotides: 14. Germline V CDR1 and CDR2: MNHEY, SMNVEV (reference sequence). CDR3 loop: CASRTMGLAGNQYYEQYF. CDR3 sequence (DNA): TGTGCCAGCAGGACAATGGGACTAGCGGGAAATCAGTACTACGAGCAGTACTTC.

CDR3 DNA sequence: TGTGCCAGCAGCGTAGACTGGACACAAAACACTGAAGCTTTCTTT. Translation gives CASSVDWTQNTEAFF. The gene calls are TRBV9 and TRBJ1-1, with TRBD1 as a possible D gene (5 bases). V was clipped by 0 bases and J by 2 bases, with 11 bases between them. Germline values: CDR1 SGDLS, CDR2 YYNGEE. CDR3 length equals 15 residues.

The CDR3 here is CASSPGGFEGEKLFF. CDR3 DNA sequence: TGTGCCAGCAGCCCCGGCGGGTTCGAAGGTGAAAAACTGTTTTTT. V and J are TRBV5-4 and TRBJ1-4; the D is unclear. CDR3 length equals 15 residues. From germline, CDR1 is SGHNT and CDR2 YYREEE (reference sequence). V was shortened by 4 bases and J by 7 bases, with 17 bases between the two germline ends.

The V call is TRBV14, the J call TRBJ2-5, with unresolved D. Germline V gives CDR1 SGHDN, CDR2 FVKESK. Trimming left V 5 bases short and J 7 bases short, with 8 bases between. This CDR3 region has 11 residues. The chain's CDR3 is CASSSLGTQYF. In nucleotides, the CDR3 is TGTGCCAGCAGCTCGCTCGGGACCCAGTACTTC.

In its sample, this clone was seen once. The chain combines TRBV10-3 with TRBJ1-6; TRBD1 matches 8 bases. The CDR3 sequence is 12 residues long. Germline CDR1 ENHRY, CDR2 SYGVKD. V dropped 11 bases and J dropped 7; count of bases not matched to a gene: 4. The CDR3 nucleotides are TGTGCCTCCCGACAGGGGAATTCACCCCTCCACTTT. This translates into CASRQGNSPLHF.

This clone has a handful of counts. V gene TRBV4-2 combines with J gene TRBJ2-1; 10 nucleotides agree with TRBD2. With 4 bases clipped from V and 4 bases from J, the junction kept 7 bases outside the gene matches. The CDR3 runs 16 residues. Germline loops: CDR1 LGHNA, CDR2 YNFKEQ. The CDR3 reads CASSLTGTSVYNEQFF. CDR3 DNA sequence: TGTGCCAGCAGCCTGACCGGGACTAGCGTATACAATGAGCAGTTCTTC.

The V gene is TRBV6-6, the J gene TRBJ2-3; D remains unclear. This CDR3 contains 15 residues. Trimming took 2 bases from V and 2 from J, leaving 11 bases between them. The germline V gene encodes CDR1 MNHNY and CDR2 SVGAGI (reference sequence). The DNA for the CDR3 is TGTGCCAGCAGTTACGTGGCGGAAATCACAGATACGCAGTATTTT. The encoded protein is CASSYVAEITDTQYF.

The chain couples TRBV6-5 to TRBJ2-7; 12 bases match TRBD2. Germline lookup yields CDR1 MNHEY and CDR2 SVGAGI. Trimming took 8 bases from V and 6 from J; bases not matched to a gene: 8. The CDR3 has 14 amino acids. For the CDR3, the DNA is TGTGCCAGCCTACAGACTAGCGGGAGCCTCGAGCAGTACTTC. Encoded protein: CASLQTSGSLEQYF.

V is TRBV7-3 and J is TRBJ1-3; 8 nucleotides match TRBD1. With V trimmed by 2 bases and J by 2 bases, 2 bases remained unmatched. Germline CDR1 is SGHTA and CDR2 is FQGTGA. This CDR3 has 15 amino acids. CDR3 DNA: TGTGCCAGCAGCTTACAGGGGGCGGCTGGAAACACCATATATTTT. Translating it yields CASSLQGAAGNTIYF.

Only one count was recorded for this clone. The V and J genes are TRBV5-1 and TRBJ2-3, with TRBD1 matching over 9 bases. The V gene's germline CDR1 is SGHRS and CDR2 YFSETQ. V lost 4 bases to trimming and J lost 4 bases; unmatched junction nucleotides: 13. This CDR3 has 17 residues. The CDR3: CASSQNPGTGLADTQYF. Written as DNA, the CDR3 is TGCGCCAGCAGCCAAAATCCCGGGACAGGGTTGGCAGATACGCAGTATTTT.

This clone turned up a few times. The chain is built from TRBV19 and TRBJ1-2; 7 nucleotides align to TRBD1. Germline trimming cut 9 bases from V and 6 bases from J; bases unmatched to any gene: 10. Per germline, CDR1 LNHDA and CDR2 SQIVND (reference sequence). This CDR3 is built from 13 residues. CDR3 in DNA: TGTGCCAGCAGCTACTCAGGGACAGATGGCTACACCTTC. Translating gives CASSYSGTDGYTF.

The rearrangement joins TRBV7-2 to TRBJ2-1, with 9 nucleotides matching TRBD2. V dropped 2 bases and J dropped 7; count of bases not matched to a gene: 6. The CDR3 loop spans 15 amino acids. Germline-derived CDR1 and CDR2 are SGHTA and FQGNSA. This CDR3 is CASSLSSGLANEQFF. Written as DNA, the CDR3 is TGTGCCAGCAGCTTAAGTTCGGGACTAGCAAATGAGCAGTTCTTC. The complete variable domain, with remaining parts taken from reference TRBV7-2 and TRBJ2-1, reads GAGVSQSPSNKVTEKGKDVELRCDPISGHTALYWYRQSLGQGLEFLIYFQGNSAPDKSGLPSDRFSAERTGGSVSTLTIQRTQQEDSAVYLCASSLSSGLANEQFFGPGTRLTVL.

The chain joins TRBV29-1 to TRBJ1-2; D unresolved. Per germline, CDR1 SQVTM and CDR2 ANQGSEA. CDR3 size: 13 residues. The ends were cut back, 4 bases at V and 0 bases at J, with 9 bases in the middle. The CDR3 DNA is TGCAGCGTTGTACTCGGGGCTAACTATGGCTACACCTTC. Its protein is CSVVLGANYGYTF.

The V gene is TRBV2, the J gene TRBJ1-3, with TRBD1 matching 7 bases. Germline V gene sequence: CDR1 SNHLY, CDR2 FYNNEI. The CDR3 is made up of 15 amino acids. With V trimmed by 6 bases and J by 0 bases, 5 bases remained unmatched. The CDR3 here is CASRTGSFSGNTIYF. The CDR3 region has the DNA TGTGCCAGCAGGACAGGGTCTTTCTCTGGAAACACCATATATTTT. Variable domain in full (rest from reference TRBV2 and TRBJ1-3): EPEVTQTPSHQVTQMGQEVILRCVPISNHLYFYWYRQILGQKVEFLVSFYNNEISEKSEIFDDQFSVERPDGSNFTLKIRSTKLEDSAMYFCASRTGSFSGNTIYFGEGSWLTVV.

The sample holds one count of this clone. Other nucleotide sequences from this sample produce the same CDR3. The V gene is TRBV30, the J gene TRBJ2-7; 8 positions agree with TRBD1. Germline CDR1 GTSNPN, CDR2 SVGIG (reference sequence). CDR3 size: 14 residues. Losses at the gene ends were 0 bases for V and 10 bases for J; bases not matched to a gene: 11. CDR3 bases: TGTGCCTGGAGTGTAGACAGGGGCTCGGGCGAACAGTACTTC. Protein product: CAWSVDRGSGEQYF.

The chain has TRBV5-4 and TRBJ1-4; 7 bases map to TRBD1. Germline CDR1 SGHNT, CDR2 YYREEE (reference sequence). The junction had 6 bases not matched to a gene; V was cut back by 0 bases and J by 7 bases. The CDR3 is made up of 15 amino acids. Here the CDR3 reads CASSLEGTVGEKLFF. CDR3 DNA sequence: TGTGCCAGCAGCTTGGAAGGGACAGTTGGTGAAAAACTGTTTTTT.

This clone was seen a few times. The chain uses TRBV11-2 and TRBJ2-1; 10 bases line up with TRBD2. The CDR3 runs to 15 residues. Trimming took 5 bases from V and 4 from J; bases not matched to a gene: 5. Germline CDR1 reads SGHAT; CDR2 reads FQNNGV. DNA for the CDR3: TGTGCCAGCAGCCTTAGGACTAGCGGTTACAATGAGCAGTTCTTC. Amino acids: CASSLRTSGYNEQFF.

The chain combines TRBV19 with TRBJ1-2; D is undetermined. CDR1 LNHDA and CDR2 SQIVND come from the germline V gene (reference sequence). CDR3 size: 13 residues. The V gene lost 7 bases and the J gene lost 8 bases, with 17 bases spanning the gap. The CDR3 bases are TGTGCCAGTACTGATATCGGGCCGGGAGGCTACACCTTC. Residues: CASTDIGPGGYTF.